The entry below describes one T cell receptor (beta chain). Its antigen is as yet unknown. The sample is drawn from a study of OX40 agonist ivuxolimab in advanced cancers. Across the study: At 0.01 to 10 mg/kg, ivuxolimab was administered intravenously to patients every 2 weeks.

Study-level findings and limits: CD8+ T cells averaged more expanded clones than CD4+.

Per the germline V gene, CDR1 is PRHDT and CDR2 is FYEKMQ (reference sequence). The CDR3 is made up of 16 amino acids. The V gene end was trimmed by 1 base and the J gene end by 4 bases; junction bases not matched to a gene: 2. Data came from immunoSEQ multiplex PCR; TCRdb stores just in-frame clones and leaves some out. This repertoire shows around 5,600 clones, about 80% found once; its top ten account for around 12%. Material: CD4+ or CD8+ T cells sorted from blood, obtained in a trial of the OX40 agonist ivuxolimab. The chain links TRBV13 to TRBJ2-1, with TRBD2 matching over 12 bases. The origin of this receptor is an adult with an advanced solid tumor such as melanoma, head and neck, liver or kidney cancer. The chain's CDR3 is CASSLDLAGGYNEQFF. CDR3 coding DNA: TGTGCCAGCAGCTTAGATCTAGCGGGAGGGTACAATGAGCAGTTCTTC. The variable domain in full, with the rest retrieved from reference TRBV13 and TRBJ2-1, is AAGVIQSPRHLIKEKRETATLKCYPIPRHDTVYWYQQGPGQDPQFLISFYEKMQSDKGSIPDRFSAQQFSDYHSELNMSSLELGDSALYFCASSLDLAGGYNEQFFGPGTRLTVL.